The T cell receptor (beta chain) under discussion was sequenced for a study of shared clonotypes between healthy human individuals. A deep-level run was used for the assay. The data were produced by immunoSEQ multiplex PCR, yet TCRdb's version contains in-frame clones alone and is incomplete. This table holds 950,000 to 1,100,000 clones, about 74% found once. Germline V gene lookup returns CDR1 MGHRA and CDR2 YSYEKL. V lost 5 bases and J 0 bases, leaving 12 bases between the germline ends. The CDR3 spans 15 residues. This clone was seen just once. The sample was memory CD4+ T cells sorted from blood. Subset given: CD45RA-negative fraction. The rearrangement joins TRBV4-1 to TRBJ2-3, with TRBD2 as a possible D gene (6 bases). This receptor was taken from a man aged 18-30 years in good health. CDR3 sequence: CASSWLGGSTDTQYF. CDR3 nucleotides: TGCGCCAGCAGCTGGCTCGGGGGTAGCACAGATACGCAGTATTTT.